Shown below are 4 T cell receptor beta chains from a single sample sequenced in a study of blood T cells in healthy people across ages. The authors ran a second PCR of 7 to 11 cycles using a sample-barcoded 5' primer and a J-beta primer mix. TCRdb itself ran the 5' RACE reads through MiXCR, one entry per CDR3 protein. This table holds around 1,500,000 distinct CDR3 sequences, around 39% found once. The sequencing input was blood. Receptors were obtained from a woman aged 18-29 years in good health.

This rearrangement joins TRBV3-1 to TRBJ2-4, with D perhaps matching TRBD2 (5 bases). With 2 bases removed from V and 9 bases from J, the gap between germline ends came to 26 bases. The CDR3 is made up of 18 amino acids. Looked up from germline, CDR1 is LGHDT and CDR2 is YNNKEL (reference sequence). The CDR3: CASSQPDPVWRSGSIQYF. The CDR3 DNA sequence: TGTGCCAGCAGCCAACCTGATCCCGTGTGGAGGTCTGGGAGCATTCAGTACTTC.

This clonotype was picked up a small number of times. This chain joins TRBV20-1 and TRBJ2-3; 10 nucleotides line up with TRBD2. The V gene's germline CDR1 is DFQATT and CDR2 SNEGSKA (reference sequence). Trimming at V came to 3 bases and at J to 4 bases, leaving 4 bases not matched to a gene. The length of the CDR3 is 14 residues. Here the CDR3 reads CSASRLAGADTQYF. Here the CDR3 DNA reads TGCAGTGCTAGTCGGCTAGCGGGAGCAGATACGCAGTATTTT.

This clonotype has just a few counts. The chain couples TRBV5-1 to TRBJ2-3, with TRBD2 identical over 10 bases. The CDR3 sequence is 17 residues long. With 6 bases clipped from V and 1 base from J, the junction kept 11 bases outside the gene matches. Germline CDR1 reads SGHRS; CDR2 reads YFSETQ. CDR3 DNA: TGCGCCAGCACCTCTTTACCTACTAGCGGGGGCACAGATACGCAGTATTTT. It translates to CASTSLPTSGGTDTQYF. The whole variable domain, filled in from reference TRBV5-1 and TRBJ2-3, reads KAGVTQTPRYLIKTRGQQVTLSCSPISGHRSVSWYQQTPGQGLQFLFEYFSETQRNKGNFPGRFSGRQFSNSRSEMNVSTLELGDSALYLCASTSLPTSGGTDTQYFGPGTRLTVL.

This clonotype came up many times. V gene TRBV4-1 combines with J gene TRBJ2-7, with 10 bases lining up with TRBD2. Trimming took 3 bases from V and 3 from J; bases not matched to a gene: 8. From germline, CDR1 is MGHRA and CDR2 YSYEKL. The CDR3 covers 16 residues. CDR3 sequence: CASSQTWTSGNYEQYF. The CDR3 region has the DNA TGCGCCAGCAGCCAGACCTGGACTAGCGGTAACTACGAGCAGTACTTC.